The present T cell receptor beta chain was sequenced within a study of T cells in Graves' hyperthyroidism and ophthalmopathy. The sample holds many counts of this clonotype. The CDR3 regions of TCR beta were amplified from RNA transcripts. Carried out on the TCR CDR3, a first-round RT-PCR used the HTBI primer set. TCRdb reprocessed the multiplex PCR reads with MiXCR, giving one entry per CDR3 protein. The repertoire includes 300,000 or so distinct CDR3 sequences, under 25% of them detected once, and over 40% sits in the top ten. This CDR3 contains 15 residues. Germline loops: CDR1 DFQATT, CDR2 SNEGSKA (reference sequence). With 2 bases clipped from V and 3 bases from J, the junction kept 3 bases outside the gene matches.

The sample consisted of blood. The receptor was isolated from a woman in her fifties or sixties with Graves' hyperthyroidism. This rearrangement joins TRBV20-1 to TRBJ2-5, with 13 bases that match TRBD2. CDR3 nucleotides: TGCAGTGCTAGACCCGGACTAGCGGGAGAAGAGACCCAGTACTTC. Translated: CSARPGLAGEETQYF.